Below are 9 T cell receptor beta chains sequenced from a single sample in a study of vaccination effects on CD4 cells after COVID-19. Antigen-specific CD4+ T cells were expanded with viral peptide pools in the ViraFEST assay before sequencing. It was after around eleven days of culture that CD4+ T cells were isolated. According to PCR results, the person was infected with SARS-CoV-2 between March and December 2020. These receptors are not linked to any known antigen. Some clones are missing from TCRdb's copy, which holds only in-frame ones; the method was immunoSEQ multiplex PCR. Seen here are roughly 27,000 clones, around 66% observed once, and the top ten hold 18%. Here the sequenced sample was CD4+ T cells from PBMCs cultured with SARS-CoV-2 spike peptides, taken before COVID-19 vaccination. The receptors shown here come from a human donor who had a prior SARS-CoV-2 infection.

This CDR3 reads CSVVSPILYEQYF. Written as DNA, the CDR3 is TGCAGCGTTGTATCACCTATTCTCTACGAGCAGTACTTC. This chain connects TRBV29-1 to TRBJ2-7; no definite D call. Trimming took off 4 bases at V and 3 bases at J, with 13 bases between the two ends. This CDR3 comprises 13 residues. CDR1 is SQVTM and CDR2 is ANQGSEA in the germline V gene.

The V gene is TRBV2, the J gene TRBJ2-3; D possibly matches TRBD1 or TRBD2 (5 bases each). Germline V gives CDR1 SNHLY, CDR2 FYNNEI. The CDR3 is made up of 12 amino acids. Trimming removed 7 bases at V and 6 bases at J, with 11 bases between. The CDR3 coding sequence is TGTGCCAGCATGGGGGAATCCGATACGCAGTATTTT. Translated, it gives CASMGESDTQYF.

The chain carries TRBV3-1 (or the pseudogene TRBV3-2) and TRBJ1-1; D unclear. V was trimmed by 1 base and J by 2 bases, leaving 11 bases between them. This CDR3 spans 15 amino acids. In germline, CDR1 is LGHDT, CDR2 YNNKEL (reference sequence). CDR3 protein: CASSQGGRPNTEAFF. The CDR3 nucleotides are TGTGCCAGCAGCCAAGGAGGCAGGCCTAACACTGAAGCTTTCTTT.

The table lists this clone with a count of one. The CDR3 here is CASSSPLAGNEQFF. The DNA of the CDR3 is TGTGCCAGCAGCTCTCCGCTAGCGGGGAATGAGCAGTTCTTC. The chain joins TRBV13 to TRBJ2-1; TRBD2 matches at 9 bases. CDR3 length equals 14 residues. Germline V gene sequence: CDR1 PRHDT, CDR2 FYEKMQ (reference sequence). After removal of 4 bases from V and 7 bases from J, the junction contained 5 bases not matched to a gene.

The CDR3 is CASSERVTGANVLTF. The CDR3 nucleotides are TGTGCCAGCAGTGAACGGGTCACCGGGGCCAACGTCCTGACTTTC. The V and J genes are TRBV6-1 and TRBJ2-6, with D uncertain. The CDR3 extends over 15 amino acids. CDR1 is MNHNS, CDR2 SASEGT, per germline. The germline V and J ends were trimmed by 2 bases and 4 bases, with 9 bases remaining between them.

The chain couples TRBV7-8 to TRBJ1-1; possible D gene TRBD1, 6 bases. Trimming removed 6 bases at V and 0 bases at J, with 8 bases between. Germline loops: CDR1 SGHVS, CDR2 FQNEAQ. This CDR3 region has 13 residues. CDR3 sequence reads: CASSGQLNTEAFF. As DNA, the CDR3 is TGTGCCAGCAGTGGACAGTTGAACACTGAAGCTTTCTTT.

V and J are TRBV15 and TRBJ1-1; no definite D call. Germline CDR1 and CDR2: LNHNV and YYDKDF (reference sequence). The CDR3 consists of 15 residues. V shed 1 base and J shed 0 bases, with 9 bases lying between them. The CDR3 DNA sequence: TGTGCCACCAGCAGAGGCGGATCCATGAACACTGAAGCTTTCTTT. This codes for CATSRGGSMNTEAFF.

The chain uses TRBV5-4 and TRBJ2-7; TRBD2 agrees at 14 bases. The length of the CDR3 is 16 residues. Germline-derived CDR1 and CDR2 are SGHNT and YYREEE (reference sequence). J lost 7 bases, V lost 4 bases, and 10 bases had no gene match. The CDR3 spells CASSGGLAGENGEQYF. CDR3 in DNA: TGTGCCAGCAGCGGGGGACTAGCGGGAGAGAACGGGGAGCAGTACTTC.

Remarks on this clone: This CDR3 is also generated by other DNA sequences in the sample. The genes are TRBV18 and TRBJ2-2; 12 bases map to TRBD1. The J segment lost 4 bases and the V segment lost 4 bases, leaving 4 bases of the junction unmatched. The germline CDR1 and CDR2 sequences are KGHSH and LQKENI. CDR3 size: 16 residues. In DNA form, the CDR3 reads TGTGCCAGCTCACGACCGGGACAGGGGGCCACCGGGGAGCTGTTTTTT. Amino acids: CASSRPGQGATGELFF.